A selection of T cell receptor beta chains follows, all from one sample in a study of type 1 regulatory T cells. TCRdb reprocessed the reads via MiXCR and lists one record per CDR3 protein. The sample includes approximately 23,000 distinct CDR3 sequences, over 55% of them seen just once. No antigen is known for these receptors. Source material: cultured T cells, either the whole culture or a sorted T cell fraction (not recorded which). These receptors were collected from a human donor in good health. CDR3s include the opening cysteine and the closing phenylalanine or tryptophan.

J gene	V gene	CDR3 protein
TRBJ2-3	TRBV7-9	CAVQEPGTDTQYF
TRBJ2-2	TRBV6-5	CASRLQGLVGGGLFF
TRBJ1-5	TRBV3-1	CASSQDGRPQHF
TRBJ1-4	TRBV7-2	CASSVQGGEKLFF
TRBJ1-6	TRBV18	CASSSAARISPLHF
TRBJ1-4	TRBV2	CASMRRSDRADNEKPFF
TRBJ1-6	TRBV6-5	CASSLGMGKSPLHF
TRBJ1-4	TRBV29-1	CSVAWDRGSEKLFF
TRBJ2-5	TRBV5-1	CASSLQVTEETQYF
TRBJ2-2	TRBV19	CASSRELNTGELFF
TRBJ2-7	TRBV7-7	CASSLGQGIGYEQYF
TRBJ2-6	TRBV11-3	CASSRRDRSGANVLTF
TRBJ2-7	TRBV7-2	CASSLHYYEQYF
TRBJ2-3	TRBV18	CASSPPWSGGRADTQYF
TRBJ1-5	TRBV6-4	CASSGRTGGNQPQHF
TRBJ1-1	TRBV7-2	CASSLADKNTEAFF
TRBJ2-6	TRBV7-9	CASSPLPGSLAGANVLTF
TRBJ2-7	TRBV4-2	CASSPSPSSYEQYF